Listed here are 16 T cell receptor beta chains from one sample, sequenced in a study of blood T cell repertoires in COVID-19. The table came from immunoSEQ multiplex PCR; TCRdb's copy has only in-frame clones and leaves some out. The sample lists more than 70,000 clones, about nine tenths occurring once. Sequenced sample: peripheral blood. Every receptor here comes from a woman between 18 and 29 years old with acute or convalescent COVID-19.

The CDR3 loop reads CASSLQGQRETQYF. In nucleotides, the CDR3 is TGTGCCAGCAGCTTGCAGGGGCAGCGAGAGACCCAGTACTTC. The rearrangement uses TRBV5-4 and TRBJ2-5, with D possibly matching TRBD1 (6 bases). Germline V gene sequence: CDR1 SGHNT, CDR2 YYREEE (reference sequence). Trimming pared 1 base from V and 4 bases from J, leaving 11 bases between. CDR3 size: 14 residues.

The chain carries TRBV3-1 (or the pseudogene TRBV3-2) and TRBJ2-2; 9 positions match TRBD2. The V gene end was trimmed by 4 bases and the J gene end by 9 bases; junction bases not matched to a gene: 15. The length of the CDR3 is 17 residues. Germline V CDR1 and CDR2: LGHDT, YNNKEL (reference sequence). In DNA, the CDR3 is TGTGCCAGCAGCCTCTTCGGAGCGGGGGGCCCCCATAGGGAGCTGTTTTTT. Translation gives CASSLFGAGGPHRELFF.

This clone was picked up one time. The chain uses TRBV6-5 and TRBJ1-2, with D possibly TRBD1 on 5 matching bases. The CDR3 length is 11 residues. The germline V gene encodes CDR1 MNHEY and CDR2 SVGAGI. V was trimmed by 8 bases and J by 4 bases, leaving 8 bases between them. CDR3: CASQGPYGYTF. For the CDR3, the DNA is TGTGCCAGCCAGGGTCCCTATGGCTACACCTTC.

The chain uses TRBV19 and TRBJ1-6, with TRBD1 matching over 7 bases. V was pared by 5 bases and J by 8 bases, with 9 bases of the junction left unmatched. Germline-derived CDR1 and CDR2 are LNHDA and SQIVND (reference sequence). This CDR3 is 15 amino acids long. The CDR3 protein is CASSVSGTADSPLHF. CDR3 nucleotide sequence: TGTGCCAGTAGTGTCAGTGGGACAGCTGATTCACCCCTCCACTTT. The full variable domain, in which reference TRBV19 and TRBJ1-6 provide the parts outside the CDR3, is DGGITQSPKYLFRKEGQNVTLSCEQNLNHDAMYWYRQDPGQGLRLIYYSQIVNDFQKGDIAEGYSVSREKKESFPLTVTSAQKNPTAFYLCASSVSGTADSPLHFGNGTRLTVT.

CDR3 protein: CASSGGATDGYTF. CDR3 in DNA: TGTGCCAGCAGTGGAGGAGCAACGGATGGCTACACCTTC. The chain joins TRBV2 to TRBJ1-2, with D hard to call. Trimming took 4 bases from V and 6 from J, leaving 12 bases between them. This CDR3 is 13 amino acids long. Germline V lookup: CDR1 SNHLY, CDR2 FYNNEI.

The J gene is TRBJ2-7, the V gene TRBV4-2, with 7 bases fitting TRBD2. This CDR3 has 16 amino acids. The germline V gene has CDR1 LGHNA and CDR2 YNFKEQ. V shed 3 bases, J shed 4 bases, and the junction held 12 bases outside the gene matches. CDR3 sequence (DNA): TGTGCCAGCAGCCACGGGTCGGGACCGGGGGGTTACGAGCAGTACTTC. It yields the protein CASSHGSGPGGYEQYF.

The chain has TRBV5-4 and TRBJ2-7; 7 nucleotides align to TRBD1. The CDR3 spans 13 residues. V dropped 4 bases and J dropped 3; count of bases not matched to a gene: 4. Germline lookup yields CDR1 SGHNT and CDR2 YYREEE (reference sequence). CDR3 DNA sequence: TGTGCCAGCAGCAGGGACAGAGGCTACGAGCAGTACTTC. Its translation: CASSRDRGYEQYF.

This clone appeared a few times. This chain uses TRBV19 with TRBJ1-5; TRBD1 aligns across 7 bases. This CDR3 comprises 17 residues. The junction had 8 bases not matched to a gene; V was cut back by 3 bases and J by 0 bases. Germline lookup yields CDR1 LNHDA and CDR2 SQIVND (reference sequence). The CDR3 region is CASSIGTVYYSNQPQHF. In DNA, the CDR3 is TGTGCCAGTAGTATCGGGACAGTATATTATAGCAATCAGCCCCAGCATTTT.

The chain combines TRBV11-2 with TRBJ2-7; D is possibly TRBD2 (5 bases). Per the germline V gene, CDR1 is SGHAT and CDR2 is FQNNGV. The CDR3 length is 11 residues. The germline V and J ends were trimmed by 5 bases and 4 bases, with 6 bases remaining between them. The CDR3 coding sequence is TGTGCCAGCAGCCGGAGGTACGAGCAGTACTTC. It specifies CASSRRYEQYF. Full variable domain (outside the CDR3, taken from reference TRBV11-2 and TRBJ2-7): EAGVAQSPRYKIIEKRQSVAFWCNPISGHATLYWYQQILGQGPKLLIQFQNNGVVDDSQLPKDRFSAERLKGVDSTLKIQPAKLEDSAVYLCASSRRYEQYFGPGTRLTVT.

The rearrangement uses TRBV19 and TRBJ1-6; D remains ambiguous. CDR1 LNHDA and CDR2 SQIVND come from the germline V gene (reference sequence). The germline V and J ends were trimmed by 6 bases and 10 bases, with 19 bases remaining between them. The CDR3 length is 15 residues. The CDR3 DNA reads TGTGCCAGTAGCTCTTTAACTAGTGGCGAATCACCCCTCCACTTT. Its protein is CASSSLTSGESPLHF.

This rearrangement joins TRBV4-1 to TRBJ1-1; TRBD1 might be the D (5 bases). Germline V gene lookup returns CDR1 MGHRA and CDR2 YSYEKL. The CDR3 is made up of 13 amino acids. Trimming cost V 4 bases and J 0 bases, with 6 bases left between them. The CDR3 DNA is TGCGCCAGCAGCCGGACACTGAACACTGAAGCTTTCTTT. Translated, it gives CASSRTLNTEAFF.

This chain's CDR3 is CATSDRTVKEEAFF. The CDR3 DNA sequence: TGTGCCACCAGTGACCGGACTGTAAAGGAGGAAGCTTTCTTT. The gene calls are TRBV24-1 and TRBJ1-1; D not resolved. The V gene lost 4 bases and the J gene lost 8 bases, with 16 bases spanning the gap. The germline CDR1 and CDR2 sequences are KGHDR and SFDVKD. This CDR3 has 14 amino acids.

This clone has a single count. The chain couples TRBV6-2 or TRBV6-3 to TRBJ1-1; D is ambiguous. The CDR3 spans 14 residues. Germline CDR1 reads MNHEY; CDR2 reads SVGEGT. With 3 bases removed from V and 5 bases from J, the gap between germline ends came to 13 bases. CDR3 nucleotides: TGTGCCAGCAGTTATGGGAGGACGAGGACTGAAGCTTTCTTT. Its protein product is CASSYGRTRTEAFF.

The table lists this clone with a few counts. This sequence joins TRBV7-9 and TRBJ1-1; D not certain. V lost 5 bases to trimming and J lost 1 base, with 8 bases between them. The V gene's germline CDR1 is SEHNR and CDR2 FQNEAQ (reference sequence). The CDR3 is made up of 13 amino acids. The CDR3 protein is CASSPPGNTEAFF. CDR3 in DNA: TGTGCCAGCAGCCCCCCCGGGAACACTGAAGCTTTCTTT.

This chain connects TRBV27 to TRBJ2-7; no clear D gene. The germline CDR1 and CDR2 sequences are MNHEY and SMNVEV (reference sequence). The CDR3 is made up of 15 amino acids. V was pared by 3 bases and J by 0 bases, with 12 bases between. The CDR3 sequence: CASSLSPGLSYEQYF. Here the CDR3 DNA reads TGTGCCAGCAGTTTGTCGCCAGGTCTCTCCTACGAGCAGTACTTC.

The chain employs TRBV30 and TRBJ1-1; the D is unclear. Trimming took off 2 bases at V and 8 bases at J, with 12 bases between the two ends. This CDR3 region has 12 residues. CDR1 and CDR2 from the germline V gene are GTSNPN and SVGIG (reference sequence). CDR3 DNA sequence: TGTGCCTGGAGTCTCGTCACTCTCGAAGCTTTCTTT. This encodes CAWSLVTLEAFF.